The rows below give T cell receptor beta chains drawn from one sample of a study of neoadjuvant anti-PD-1 for oral cavity cancer. Sequenced by immunoSEQ multiplex PCR; TCRdb stores in-frame clones only, minus some. Seen here are 15,000 or so clones, around two thirds observed once, and the top ten hold approximately 3%. The sample here was PBMCs, taken before nivolumab (anti-PD-1) treatment. The source is a person aged 35 to 85 with oral cavity squamous cell carcinoma. Both conserved end residues are part of each CDR3. A D gene is named only where the DNA matches it firmly. Clone size is not always given. Where it is, it says once, few, many or a class for expanded clones.

TRBV29-1	-	once	TRBJ2-7	CSVEDRKGSYEQYF	TGCAGCGTTGAAGATCGGAAGGGATCCTACGAGCAGTACTTC
TRBV5-6	TRBD1	-	TRBJ1-1	CASSYRDRATEAFF	TGTGCCAGCAGCTACCGGGACAGGGCCACTGAAGCTTTCTTT
TRBV9	-	-	TRBJ2-7	CASSVDRGGGEQYF	TGTGCCAGCAGCGTAGATAGGGGTGGAGGCGAGCAGTACTTC
TRBV25-1	TRBD2	-	TRBJ2-2	CASSEFRGRAGELFF	TGTGCCAGCAGTGAATTTCGCGGGAGGGCCGGGGAGCTGTTTTTT
TRBV28	-	few	TRBJ1-5	CASSLSAGDQPQHF	TGTGCCAGCAGTCTGTCAGCAGGCGATCAGCCCCAGCATTTT
TRBV5-6	TRBD2	-	TRBJ2-7	CASSSGWDSGRAGYEQYF	TGTGCCAGCAGCTCAGGGTGGGATAGCGGGAGGGCCGGGTACGAGCAGTACTTC
TRBV6-4	TRBD1	-	TRBJ1-2	CASSDQQGDGYTF	TGTGCCAGCAGTGACCAACAGGGGGACGGCTACACCTTC
TRBV2	-	-	TRBJ1-5	CASSEVLGDGQPQHF	TGTGCCAGCAGTGAAGTATTAGGGGACGGGCAGCCCCAGCATTTT
TRBV2	-	once	TRBJ1-1	CASSPTPAVTEAFF	TGTGCCAGCAGCCCGACCCCGGCGGTCACTGAAGCTTTCTTT
TRBV9	-	-	TRBJ2-1	CASSVGRGYNEQFF	TGTGCCAGCAGCGTAGGACGGGGATACAATGAGCAGTTCTTC
TRBV9	-	-	TRBJ1-1	CASSPYFLDTEAFF	TGTGCCAGCAGCCCTTATTTCTTGGACACTGAAGCTTTCTTT
TRBV5-1	TRBD1	-	TRBJ1-2	CASSLGGQGVSYGYTF	TGCGCCAGCAGCTTGGGAGGACAGGGGGTCAGCTATGGCTACACCTTC
TRBV5-4	-	-	TRBJ2-5	CASSLGRGLWETQYF	TGTGCCAGCAGCTTGGGGAGGGGGCTCTGGGAGACCCAGTACTTC
TRBV6-6	-	-	TRBJ1-4	CASSSGVRSEKLFF	TGTGCCAGCAGTTCGGGGGTGAGGAGTGAAAAACTGTTTTTT
TRBV30	-	-	TRBJ2-3	CAWSVGAGELDTQYF	TGTGCCTGGAGTGTAGGGGCAGGGGAGTTAGATACGCAGTATTTT
TRBV2	-	few	TRBJ2-2	CASTDRPTGELFF	TGTGCCAGCACCGACAGGCCCACCGGGGAGCTGTTTTTT
TRBV29-1	-	-	TRBJ2-1	CSVGAGARSSYNEQFF	TGCAGCGTTGGGGCAGGGGCGAGGAGCTCCTACAATGAGCAGTTCTTC
TRBV6-5	-	-	TRBJ1-2	CASSSARYSGYTF	TGTGCCAGCAGTTCAGCCCGCTATTCTGGCTACACCTTC
TRBV19	-	-	TRBJ1-5	CASSMDKKYNQPQHF	TGTGCCAGTAGTATGGACAAAAAATACAATCAGCCCCAGCATTTT
TRBV7-3	TRBD2	-	TRBJ2-1	CASSYRAGGAYNEQFF	TGTGCCAGCAGCTATCGGGCGGGAGGCGCCTACAATGAGCAGTTCTTC
TRBV7-2	-	-	TRBJ1-5	CASSLWQGTYSNQPQHF	TGTGCCAGCAGCTTGTGGCAGGGGACCTATAGCAATCAGCCCCAGCATTTT
TRBV4-1	-	-	TRBJ1-4	CASSYTPQTGTIHEKLFF	TGCGCCAGCAGCTACACGCCACAAACCGGGACAATCCATGAAAAACTGTTTTTT
TRBV5-1	-	-	TRBJ1-3	CASSLAVGSDTIYF	TGCGCCAGCAGCTTGGCCGTCGGCTCGGACACCATATATTTT
TRBV29-1	-	medium-sized	TRBJ1-5	CSVSTVSNQPQHF	TGCAGCGTATCGACAGTTAGCAATCAGCCCCAGCATTTT
TRBV5-4	-	-	TRBJ2-2	CASSLGGLETGELFF	TGTGCCAGCAGCTTAGGGGGGCTTGAGACCGGGGAGCTGTTTTTT
TRBV19	-	-	TRBJ2-2	CASSISKPGELFF	TGTGCCAGTAGTATCAGTAAGCCCGGGGAGCTGTTTTTT
TRBV6-5	TRBD2	few	TRBJ2-5	CASTPGGSGLAQYF	TGTGCCAGCACCCCGGGGGGTAGCGGGTTGGCCCAGTACTTC
TRBV18	-	-	TRBJ1-5	CASGIQGSNQPQHF	TGTGCCAGCGGGATTCAGGGAAGCAATCAGCCCCAGCATTTT